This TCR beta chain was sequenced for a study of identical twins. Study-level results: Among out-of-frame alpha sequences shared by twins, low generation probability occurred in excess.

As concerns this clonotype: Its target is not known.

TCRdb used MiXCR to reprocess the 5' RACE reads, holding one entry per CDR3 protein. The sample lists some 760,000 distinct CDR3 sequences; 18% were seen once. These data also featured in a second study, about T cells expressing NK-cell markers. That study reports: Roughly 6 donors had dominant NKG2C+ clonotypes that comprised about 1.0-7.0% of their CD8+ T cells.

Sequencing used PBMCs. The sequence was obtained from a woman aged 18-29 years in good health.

The CDR3 sequence: CSASKDRINEKLFF. CDR3 nucleotides: TGCAGTGCTTCTAAGGACAGGATTAATGAAAAACTGTTTTTT. This sequence joins TRBV20-1 and TRBJ1-4; 7 bases fit TRBD1. Germline values: CDR1 DFQATT, CDR2 SNEGSKA (reference sequence). The junction had 7 bases not matched to a gene; V was cut back by 5 bases and J by 4 bases. The CDR3 has 14 residues.